This T cell receptor (beta chain) was retrieved from a study of shared clonotypes between healthy human individuals. Turning to the study itself: The composition of the donors was a couple of women and a few men aged 18 to 49. Study-level findings and limits: Sharing across four donors was seen in approximately 5.2% of naive CD4 clonotypes.

Several immunoSEQ plates held equal portions of the genomic DNA taken from each subset. Profiled with immunoSEQ multiplex PCR; TCRdb holds only in-frame clones, not every one. The data contain some 1,400,000 clones, roughly 95% of them singletons. In the case of this clone: What it recognizes is unknown.

Germline-derived CDR1 and CDR2 are MDHEN and SYDVKM. The CDR3 sequence is 11 residues long. The V end lost 9 bases, the J end lost 3 bases, and 9 bases lay between the germline ends. The chain uses TRBV28 and TRBJ2-7; the D gene is possibly TRBD1 (6 bases). Sequenced input: naive CD4+ T cells sorted from blood. Subset in this sample: CD45RA+ positively selected. The TCR sequence derives from a man aged 25-40 years in good health. The CDR3 bases are TGTGCCAGTGGGGGCAACTACGAGCAGTACTTC. Translation: CASGGNYEQYF.